Presented here are 19 T cell receptor beta chains from one specimen sequenced in a study of T-cell reconstitution after alpha-beta-depleted transplantation in children. The library targeted TCRbeta and was prepared with unique molecular identifiers. MiXCR, run by TCRdb on the PCR reads, gives a single entry per CDR3 protein. The sample consists of around 420,000 distinct CDR3 sequences, around 15% of them appearing once. The sequenced sample was PBMCs, mostly from graft donor cells, obtained 360 days after TCRalphabeta/CD19-depleted stem cell transplant. These receptor sequences come from a boy in the first two years of life who had a stem cell transplant for Wiskott-Aldrich syndrome, so the T cells may come from the graft donor.

This sequence joins TRBV7-2 and TRBJ2-2, with unresolved D. V was shortened by 2 bases and J by 6 bases, with 19 bases between the two germline ends. The germline CDR1 and CDR2 sequences are SGHTA and FQGNSA. The CDR3 runs 17 residues. The CDR3 loop is CASSLFSVVGWSGELFF. The CDR3 DNA is TGTGCCAGCAGCTTATTTTCAGTAGTAGGGTGGTCCGGGGAGCTGTTTTTT.

The gene calls are TRBV5-1 and TRBJ2-2; D call uncertain. The germline gives CDR1 SGHRS, CDR2 YFSETQ. Trimming pared 1 base from V and 2 bases from J, leaving 12 bases between. The CDR3 is made up of 16 amino acids. DNA for the CDR3: TGCGCCAGCAGCTTGTGGGCAGAGCCTAACACCGGGGAGCTGTTTTTT. Residues: CASSLWAEPNTGELFF. Full variable domain (outside the CDR3, taken from reference TRBV5-1 and TRBJ2-2): KAGVTQTPRYLIKTRGQQVTLSCSPISGHRSVSWYQQTPGQGLQFLFEYFSETQRNKGNFPGRFSGRQFSNSRSEMNVSTLELGDSALYLCASSLWAEPNTGELFFGEGSRLTVL.

This clonotype is a singleton in its sample. This sequence joins TRBV24-1 and TRBJ2-1, with 8 bases identical to TRBD2. The CDR3 contains 16 residues. CDR1 is KGHDR and CDR2 is SFDVKD in the germline V gene. V lost 4 bases to trimming and J lost 0 bases; unmatched junction nucleotides: 4. The CDR3 nucleotides read TGTGCCACCAGTGACGGGGGGGCCCTCTCCTACAATGAGCAGTTCTTC. Translated, it gives CATSDGGALSYNEQFF.

This clonotype has only a few counts. The CDR3, as DNA: TGCGCCAGCAGCCAAGGGCACAGGGGGCTCGGAGATACGCAGTATTTT. This sequence encodes CASSQGHRGLGDTQYF. The V and J genes are TRBV4-3 and TRBJ2-3; 9 nucleotides line up with TRBD1. The V gene's germline CDR1 is LGHNA and CDR2 YSLEER. V lost 1 base, J lost 5 bases, and 7 bases stayed unmatched. This CDR3 has 16 residues.

The chain combines TRBV27 with TRBJ2-1; D not certain. This CDR3 comprises 19 residues. Trimming shortened V by 1 base and J by 6 bases, and 25 bases separated the two germline ends. CDR1 MNHEY and CDR2 SMNVEV come from the germline V gene (reference sequence). The CDR3 DNA reads TGTGCCAGCAGTTTATACCCCATTTCGAAACGCGTATATGTCAATGAGCAGTTCTTC. Encoded protein: CASSLYPISKRVYVNEQFF.

The chain is built from TRBV12-3 or TRBV12-4 and TRBJ1-4; weak D call: TRBD1 (6 bases). The CDR3 totals 13 residues. Trimming removed 9 bases from V and 6 bases from J, with 14 bases in between. The CDR3 DNA reads as TGTGCCAGTCTGGGGGGGGCCGATGAAAAACTGTTTTTT. This gives the protein CASLGGADEKLFF.

This clonotype was seen only once. This sequence joins TRBV6-5 and TRBJ2-4; TRBD1 is a possible D gene (6 bases). The V and J ends lost 4 bases and 0 bases respectively, with 19 bases between them. From germline, CDR1 is MNHEY and CDR2 SVGAGI. CDR3 size: 18 residues. The CDR3 sequence: CASSSGADLILAKNIQYF. In nucleotides, the CDR3 is TGTGCCAGCAGTTCAGGGGCTGACCTTATTCTAGCCAAAAACATTCAGTACTTC.

The sample holds many counts of this clonotype. The V call is TRBV10-3, the J call TRBJ1-5; 9 nucleotides align to TRBD1. V shed 3 bases and J 4 bases; nucleotides not matched to a gene: 1. This CDR3 region has 14 residues. The germline V gene has CDR1 ENHRY and CDR2 SYGVKD. The CDR3 loop is CAISDGTGNQPQHF. CDR3 bases: TGTGCCATCAGTGACGGGACAGGGAATCAGCCCCAGCATTTT.

This chain joins TRBV12-3 or TRBV12-4 and TRBJ2-5; 11 positions agree with TRBD1. With 0 bases clipped from V and 4 bases from J, the junction kept 7 bases outside the gene matches. The length of the CDR3 is 17 residues. In DNA, the CDR3 is TGTGCCAGCAGTTTAGCTTTATCCGGGACAGGGGGAGAGACCCAGTACTTC. This codes for CASSLALSGTGGETQYF.

This chain connects TRBV4-2 to TRBJ2-4; TRBD2 is a possible D gene (7 bases). There are 14 residues in the CDR3. The germline CDR1 and CDR2 sequences are LGHNA and YNFKEQ. The V gene lost 5 bases and the J gene lost 6 bases, with 14 bases spanning the gap. CDR3 bases: TGTGCCAGCAGCGGGGGGGCCGGGGCAAACATTCAGTACTTC. Its protein is CASSGGAGANIQYF.

The chain has TRBV7-6 and TRBJ2-1; 7 positions match TRBD2. V shed 5 bases and J 4 bases; nucleotides not matched to a gene: 11. Germline V lookup: CDR1 SGHVS, CDR2 FNYEAQ. This CDR3 is 16 amino acids long. The CDR3 DNA reads as TGTGCCAGCAGCCCACCGGGAAAACTAGCGTACAATGAGCAGTTCTTC. Protein: CASSPPGKLAYNEQFF. Combining the CDR3 with reference TRBV7-6 and TRBJ2-1 gives the whole variable domain GAGVSQSPRYKVTKRGQDVALRCDPISGHVSLYWYRQALGQGPEFLTYFNYEAQQDKSGLPNDRFSAERPEGSISTLTIQRTEQRDSAMYRCASSPPGKLAYNEQFFGPGTRLTVL.

The V and J genes are TRBV24-1 and TRBJ2-1; the D gene is possibly TRBD1 (5 bases). V dropped 5 bases and J dropped 3 bases, with 22 bases sitting between them. The germline gives CDR1 KGHDR, CDR2 SFDVKD. This CDR3 has 18 amino acids. The CDR3 bases are TGTGCCACCAGTGGAGGCAGGGTGCTCCCCGGCGGCTACAATGAGCAGTTCTTC. Its translation: CATSGGRVLPGGYNEQFF.

This clonotype was observed a handful of times. The chain has TRBV7-6 and TRBJ2-3; D gene unclear. The CDR3 sequence is 12 residues long. Trimming took 1 base from V and 9 from J, leaving 8 bases between them. CDR1 is SGHVS, CDR2 FNYEAQ, per germline. CDR3 loop: CASSLGKVTQYF. In DNA form, the CDR3 reads TGTGCCAGCAGCTTAGGGAAAGTCACGCAGTATTTT.

This clonotype was picked up a small number of times. As DNA, the CDR3 is TGTGCCATCAGTGAGTCGACTCGGGGGAGGGAGACCCAGTACTTC. The encoded protein is CAISESTRGRETQYF. The chain carries TRBV10-3 and TRBJ2-5; possible D gene TRBD2, 6 bases. Trimming took off 0 bases at V and 5 bases at J, with 13 bases between the two ends. This CDR3 is built from 15 residues. The V gene's germline CDR1 is ENHRY and CDR2 SYGVKD.

CDR3 DNA sequence: TGCGCCAGCAGCGCAGGGTTTAGGAACACTGAAGCTTTCTTT. This sequence encodes CASSAGFRNTEAFF. V and J are TRBV5-1 and TRBJ1-1, with D possibly matching TRBD1 (5 bases). V was shortened by 4 bases and J by 1 base, with 11 bases between the two germline ends. Germline lookup yields CDR1 SGHRS and CDR2 YFSETQ. The CDR3 covers 14 residues.

The chain recombines TRBV20-1 with TRBJ2-3; D is tentatively TRBD1 or TRBD2 (7 bases each). Trimming took off 5 bases at V and 3 bases at J, with 21 bases between the two ends. Looked up from germline, CDR1 is DFQATT and CDR2 is SNEGSKA (reference sequence). This CDR3 is built from 16 residues. The CDR3 region has the DNA TGCAGTGCTGGATCGGGAACAGGGGAGGGTACAGATACGCAGTATTTT. As protein: CSAGSGTGEGTDTQYF.

The rearrangement links TRBV20-1 to TRBJ2-1; the match to TRBD2 covers 7 bases. The germline CDR1 and CDR2 sequences are DFQATT and SNEGSKA (reference sequence). The CDR3 consists of 13 residues. The CDR3 coding sequence is TGCAGGGCAGCGGGATGGGGGGAAGATGAGCAGTTCTTC. Protein product: CRAAGWGEDEQFF.

The gene calls are TRBV7-9 and TRBJ2-4; D not resolved. Trimming shortened V by 6 bases and J by 3 bases, and 15 bases separated the two germline ends. CDR3 size: 15 residues. The germline CDR1 and CDR2 sequences are SEHNR and FQNEAQ (reference sequence). The CDR3 DNA sequence: TGTGCCAGCAGATCGACACGCTATAGCAAAAACATTCAGTACTTC. Translated: CASRSTRYSKNIQYF.

The genes are TRBV4-3 and TRBJ1-1; 9 bases align to TRBD1. V lost 4 bases, J lost 11 bases, and 11 bases stayed unmatched. This CDR3 is built from 14 residues. From germline, CDR1 is LGHNA and CDR2 YSLEER. The CDR3 is CASSRHRGRDLAFF. CDR3 DNA sequence: TGCGCCAGCAGCCGCCACAGGGGGCGGGATTTGGCTTTCTTT.